Listed here are 5 T cell receptor beta chains from one sample, sequenced in a study of graft-versus-host responses after intestinal transplantation. The protocol was immunoSEQ multiplex PCR, while the TCRdb copy is restricted to in-frame clones and leaves out a portion. The sample lists more than 65,000 clones, 84% occurring once. Antigens for these TCRs are unknown. The starting material was unstimulated CD4+ T cells sorted from spleen or lymph node cells, obtained before transplant. All receptors come from a human donor who was the organ donor for an intestinal transplant.

V and J are TRBV5-1 and TRBJ1-6, with D maybe TRBD1 (5 bases). The CDR3 is 15 residues long. The germline V gene has CDR1 SGHRS and CDR2 YFSETQ. Between the trimmed V and J ends, which lost 0 bases and 9 bases, there was a span of 13 bases. The CDR3 DNA reads as TGCGCCAGCAGCTTGGAAGACAGAGTGGGTTCACCCCTCCACTTT. Its translation: CASSLEDRVGSPLHF. Variable domain in full (rest from reference TRBV5-1 and TRBJ1-6): KAGVTQTPRYLIKTRGQQVTLSCSPISGHRSVSWYQQTPGQGLQFLFEYFSETQRNKGNFPGRFSGRQFSNSRSEMNVSTLELGDSALYLCASSLEDRVGSPLHFGNGTRLTVT.

The chain combines TRBV19 with TRBJ1-1; a possible D gene is TRBD1 (5 bases). Between the trimmed V and J ends, which lost 8 bases and 2 bases, there was a span of 18 bases. Germline CDR1 LNHDA, CDR2 SQIVND (reference sequence). There are 15 residues in the CDR3. CDR3 region: CASRIPGGVNTEAFF. In DNA form, the CDR3 reads TGTGCCAGTCGAATCCCCGGGGGGGTTAACACTGAAGCTTTCTTT.

The V gene is TRBV28, the J gene TRBJ1-5, with 9 bases fitting TRBD1. This CDR3 spans 16 amino acids. From germline, CDR1 is MDHEN and CDR2 SYDVKM. With V trimmed by 6 bases and J by 6 bases, 12 bases remained unmatched. The chain's CDR3 is CASRRDQGQGGQPQHF. The CDR3 coding sequence is TGTGCCAGCAGGCGTGACCAGGGACAGGGCGGTCAGCCCCAGCATTTT.

Only a few counts were recorded for this clone. The chain recombines TRBV6-5 with TRBJ1-1; D perhaps matches TRBD1 (6 bases). This CDR3 has 14 amino acids. Germline V gene lookup returns CDR1 MNHEY and CDR2 SVGAGI. V lost 8 bases and J 3 bases, leaving 16 bases between the germline ends. CDR3 nucleotide sequence: TGTGCCAGCCTCACTTCTCGACAGGACACTGAAGCTTTCTTT. Translating it yields CASLTSRQDTEAFF.

J is TRBJ2-5 and V is TRBV18; D not resolved. The CDR3 has 13 amino acids. V was cut by 4 bases and J by 2 bases, with 8 bases left in between. Germline V CDR1 and CDR2: KGHSH, LQKENI. The CDR3 nucleotides are TGTGCCAGCTCACGTACGGAGCAAGAGACCCAGTACTTC. The encoded protein is CASSRTEQETQYF.